This T cell receptor beta chain stems from a study of T-cell memory formation after mild COVID-19. Study as a whole: Largely, the TCR clusters proved donor specific.

Findings of the study overall: Second-wave clones with a day 37 peak had unconfirmed SARS-CoV-2 specificity. CD4+ bias marked clones expanding day 15 to 37, unlike balanced contracting clones. Contracting clones localized mainly to CM and EM when CD4+ and mainly to EMRA when CD8+.

TCRdb re-derived calls from the 5' RACE reads in MiXCR, one entry per CDR3 protein. Found here are hundreds of thousands of distinct CDR3 sequences, about an eighth of them singletons; the top ten hold about 20%. The CDR3 is made up of 14 amino acids. Trimming shortened V by 4 bases and J by 4 bases, and 13 bases separated the two germline ends. Germline V gene sequence: CDR1 LGHDT, CDR2 YNNKEL (reference sequence). On this clonotype: Antigen unknown.

Sequencing was carried out using PBMCs or a T cell subset sorted from them (not recorded which). The chain is built from TRBV3-1 and TRBJ1-1; maybe TRBD1 (5 bases). The sequence derives from a man younger than 35 who had mild COVID-19 (a few samples of this study predate the infection). Cell type and time point are not known. CDR3 sequence reads: CASSPQTDFTEAFF. CDR3 DNA: TGTGCCAGCAGCCCTCAGACAGACTTCACTGAAGCTTTCTTT.